One sample yielded the 14 T cell receptor beta chains listed below, sequenced in a study of regulatory T cells in long-lasting Graves disease. Building the TCR beta libraries relied on iRepertoire HTBI primers, and CDR3 regions underwent Arm-PCR. TCRdb redid the calling of the multiplex PCR reads with MiXCR, one entry per CDR3 protein. The sample consists of 300,000 to 350,000 distinct CDR3 sequences, around a fifth of them appearing once. Time point given: persistent/refractory GD, antithyroid drugs over 5 years with positive TRAb. PBMC RNA served as the TCR library source. The material sequenced was peripheral blood mononuclear cells (PBMCs), taken when the disease was refractory, from a patient treated with antithyroid drugs. All receptors come from a female donor with Graves disease.

This clonotype has a count of ten or more. The chain is built from TRBV12-3 or TRBV12-4 and TRBJ1-2, with D possibly being TRBD1 (6 bases). The CDR3 is 14 residues long. V was pared by 8 bases and J by 0 bases, with 13 bases between. The CDR3 DNA sequence: TGTGCCAGCGGGGGGCACGCGCCTAACTATGGCTACACCTTC. Protein product: CASGGHAPNYGYTF.

This clonotype was recorded at least ten times. V is TRBV3-1 and J is TRBJ1-4; D unresolved. Germline V CDR1 and CDR2: LGHDT, YNNKEL (reference sequence). CDR3 length: 13 amino acids. V was shortened by 4 bases and J by 8 bases, with 11 bases between the two germline ends. CDR3 DNA sequence: TGTGCCAGCAGCCCCAAGGGCGGCGAAAAACTGTTTTTT. Its protein is CASSPKGGEKLFF.

This clonotype showed up just a few times. This chain links TRBV10-3 with TRBJ2-5, with D perhaps being TRBD1 or TRBD2 (5 bases each). Between the trimmed V and J ends, which lost 0 bases and 5 bases, there was a span of 10 bases. Germline assignment: CDR1 ENHRY and CDR2 SYGVKD. The CDR3 is made up of 14 amino acids. CDR3 in DNA: TGTGCCATCAGTGAGTCCGAGGGGCGTGAGACCCAGTACTTC. This codes for CAISESEGRETQYF.

The V call is TRBV11-3, the J call TRBJ2-7, with D perhaps assigned TRBD1 or TRBD2 (6 bases each). Per germline, CDR1 SGHNT and CDR2 YENEEA. Between the trimmed V and J ends, which lost 5 bases and 5 bases, there was a span of 13 bases. CDR3 length: 13 residues. Here the CDR3 reads CASSRGGRDEQYF. DNA for the CDR3: TGTGCCAGCAGCCGTGGGGGGCGCGACGAGCAGTACTTC.

The V and J genes are TRBV2 and TRBJ2-1; 7 bases fit TRBD1. The germline V gene has CDR1 SNHLY and CDR2 FYNNEI. The CDR3 is 16 amino acids. With V trimmed by 7 bases and J by 6 bases, 15 bases remained unmatched. The CDR3 protein is CASKRVTGRKVNEQFF. Written as DNA, the CDR3 is TGTGCCAGCAAACGGGTGACAGGGCGCAAGGTCAATGAGCAGTTCTTC.

This clonotype was counted a few times. V and J are TRBV5-1 and TRBJ2-5; 8 bases are a match to TRBD1. The CDR3 is 15 amino acids. Germline trimming cut 0 bases from V and 5 bases from J; bases unmatched to any gene: 6. Germline V CDR1 and CDR2: SGHRS, YFSETQ. CDR3 in amino acids: CASSLEVTGAETQYF. The DNA of the CDR3 is TGCGCCAGCAGCTTGGAGGTGACAGGGGCTGAGACCCAGTACTTC.

There are many counts of this clonotype. The chain couples TRBV4-3 to TRBJ1-2; D gene uncertain. Germline-derived CDR1 and CDR2 are LGHNA and YSLEER. The CDR3 sequence is 16 residues long. The V end lost 1 base, the J end lost 0 bases, and 12 bases lay between the germline ends. The CDR3 nucleotides are TGCGCCAGCAGCCAAGGAATCGCGCGGACTAACTATGGCTACACCTTC. It translates to CASSQGIARTNYGYTF.

This clonotype appeared a few times. The chain's CDR3 is CASSTSTGVFEQYF. The DNA of the CDR3 is TGTGCCAGCAGTACCTCGACAGGGGTTTTCGAGCAGTACTTC. The chain employs TRBV12-3 or TRBV12-4 and TRBJ2-7; 8 nucleotides align to TRBD1. Trimming took 5 bases from V and 6 from J; bases not matched to a gene: 9. CDR3 length: 14 residues.

This rearrangement joins TRBV28 to TRBJ2-7, with 7 bases identical to TRBD1. The V gene's germline CDR1 is MDHEN and CDR2 SYDVKM. This CDR3 has 13 amino acids. V lost 7 bases to trimming and J lost 6 bases; unmatched junction nucleotides: 9. CDR3 DNA: TGTGCCAGCACCCAAACAGGGGTAGGCGAGCAGTACTTC. Amino acids: CASTQTGVGEQYF.

In its sample, this clonotype was seen many times. This chain connects TRBV2 to TRBJ1-5; 9 bases are a match to TRBD1. CDR3 length: 12 residues. The V and J ends lost 9 bases and 6 bases, in that order; junction bases with no gene match: 3. Germline V CDR1 and CDR2: SNHLY, FYNNEI. The CDR3 DNA is TGTGCCAGTCGGACAGGGGTTCAGCCCCAGCATTTT. This codes for CASRTGVQPQHF.

This clonotype appeared many times. The J gene is TRBJ1-1, the V gene TRBV11-2; D gene unclear. V gave up 5 bases and J gave up 0 bases, with 13 bases separating them. CDR3 length: 15 amino acids. The germline CDR1 and CDR2 sequences are SGHAT and FQNNGV. CDR3: CASSPDALMNTEAFF. CDR3 in DNA: TGTGCCAGCAGCCCTGACGCCCTCATGAACACTGAAGCTTTCTTT.

This clonotype was found a few times. V and J are TRBV7-2 and TRBJ2-7; 10 bases fit TRBD2. The CDR3 consists of 15 residues. Germline V gives CDR1 SGHTA, CDR2 FQGNSA. J lost 4 bases, V lost 4 bases, and 7 bases had no gene match. For the CDR3, the DNA is TGTGCCAGCAGCTCAGGACTAGCGGTACCATACGAGCAGTACTTC. It specifies CASSSGLAVPYEQYF.

This clonotype has a count of ten or more. The chain is built from TRBV18 and TRBJ2-7; 7 bases map to TRBD1. Trimming removed 6 bases from V and 3 bases from J; junction bases left unmatched: 5. From germline, CDR1 is KGHSH and CDR2 LQKENI. There are 13 residues in the CDR3. The CDR3 reads CASSPGQNYEQYF. The DNA for the CDR3 is TGTGCCAGCTCTCCGGGACAGAACTACGAGCAGTACTTC.

This clonotype was seen ten or more times. The chain recombines TRBV18 with TRBJ1-4; 7 bases are shared with TRBD1. The germline CDR1 and CDR2 sequences are KGHSH and LQKENI. J lost 8 bases, V lost 3 bases, and 6 bases had no gene match. This CDR3 spans 14 amino acids. CDR3 sequence: CASSPRDSGEKLFF. The CDR3 nucleotides read TGTGCCAGCTCACCCCGGGACAGTGGCGAAAAACTGTTTTTT.